The T cell receptor (beta chain) described here comes from a study of OX40 agonist ivuxolimab in advanced cancers. Study summary: Patients' therapy was ivuxolimab, an antibody that acts as an agonist of OX40 (CD134). Dose-escalation patients were diagnosed with hepatocellular carcinoma, melanoma, renal cell cancer or head and neck cancer.

Overall study results and limits: Determination of antigen specificity was not performed for the expanded peripheral T cells.

The timepoints at which blood was sampled were baseline, cycle 4 day 1, and cycle 7 day 1. Using immunoSEQ multiplex PCR, the repertoire was profiled, and TCRdb retains in-frame clones only, with some absent. The sample contains tens of thousands of clones, under 95% of which appear only once. As for this clone: Antigen unknown.

Per the germline V gene, CDR1 is MNHEY and CDR2 is SVGAGI. The V and J ends lost 6 bases and 2 bases respectively, with 7 bases between them. The CDR3 has 12 residues. The clonotype was recovered from an adult with an advanced solid tumor such as melanoma, head and neck, liver or kidney cancer. This sample comprised CD4+ or CD8+ T cells sorted from blood, obtained in a trial of the OX40 agonist ivuxolimab. The chain combines TRBV6-5 with TRBJ2-5; TRBD1 might be the D (6 bases). The CDR3 nucleotides read TGTGCCAGCAGGGACAGTCAAGAGACCCAGTACTTC. Translated: CASRDSQETQYF.